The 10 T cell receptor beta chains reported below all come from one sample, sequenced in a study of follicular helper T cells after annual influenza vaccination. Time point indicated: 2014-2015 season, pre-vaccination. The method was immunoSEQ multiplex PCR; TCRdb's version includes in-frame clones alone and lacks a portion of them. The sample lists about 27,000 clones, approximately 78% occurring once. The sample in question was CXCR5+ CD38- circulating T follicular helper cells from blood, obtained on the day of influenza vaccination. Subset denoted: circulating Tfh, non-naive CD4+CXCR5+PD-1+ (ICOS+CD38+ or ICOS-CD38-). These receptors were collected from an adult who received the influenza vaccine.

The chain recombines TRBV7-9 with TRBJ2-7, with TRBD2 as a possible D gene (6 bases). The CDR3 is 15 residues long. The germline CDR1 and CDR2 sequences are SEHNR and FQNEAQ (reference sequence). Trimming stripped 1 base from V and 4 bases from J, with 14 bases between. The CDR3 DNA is TGTGCCAGCAGCTTAGATGGTAGCGGACCTTACGAGCAGTACTTC. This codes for CASSLDGSGPYEQYF.

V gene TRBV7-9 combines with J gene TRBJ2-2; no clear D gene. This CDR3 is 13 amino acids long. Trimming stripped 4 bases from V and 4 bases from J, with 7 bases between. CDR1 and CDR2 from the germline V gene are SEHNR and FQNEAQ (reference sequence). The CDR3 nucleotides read TGTGCCAGCAGCTCAATCGGCACCGGGGAGCTGTTTTTT. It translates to CASSSIGTGELFF.

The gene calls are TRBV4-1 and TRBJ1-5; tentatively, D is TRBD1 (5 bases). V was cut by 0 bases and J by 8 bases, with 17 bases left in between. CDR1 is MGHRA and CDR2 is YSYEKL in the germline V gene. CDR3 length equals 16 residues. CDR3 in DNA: TGCGCCAGCAGCCAAGATCTGGGGCAGTCCTGGGAGCCCCAGCATTTT. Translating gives CASSQDLGQSWEPQHF.

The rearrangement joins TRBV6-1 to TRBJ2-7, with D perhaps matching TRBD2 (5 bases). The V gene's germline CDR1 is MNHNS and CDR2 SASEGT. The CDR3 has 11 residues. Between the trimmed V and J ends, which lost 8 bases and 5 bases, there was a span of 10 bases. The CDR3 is CASLRRNEQYF. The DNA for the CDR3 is TGTGCCAGCCTTCGGAGGAACGAGCAGTACTTC.

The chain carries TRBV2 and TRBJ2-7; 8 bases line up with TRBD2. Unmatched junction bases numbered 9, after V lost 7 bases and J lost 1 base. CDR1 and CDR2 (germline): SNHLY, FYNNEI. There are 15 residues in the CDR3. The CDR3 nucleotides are TGTGCCAGCAATCGGGAGGTAGCGGGGTCCTACGAGCAGTACTTC. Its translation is CASNREVAGSYEQYF.

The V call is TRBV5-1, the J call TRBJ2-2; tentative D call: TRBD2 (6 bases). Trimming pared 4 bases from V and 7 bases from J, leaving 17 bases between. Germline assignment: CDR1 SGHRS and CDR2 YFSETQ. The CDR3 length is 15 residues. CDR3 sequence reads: CASSRGDQMGGELFF. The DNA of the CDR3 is TGCGCCAGCAGCCGCGGGGATCAGATGGGCGGGGAGCTGTTTTTT.

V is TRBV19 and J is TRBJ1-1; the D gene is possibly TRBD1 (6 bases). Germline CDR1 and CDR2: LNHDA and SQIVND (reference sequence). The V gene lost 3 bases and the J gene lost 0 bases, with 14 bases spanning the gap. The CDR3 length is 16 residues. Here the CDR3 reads CASSITAQGMNTEAFF. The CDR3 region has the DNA TGTGCCAGTAGTATCACCGCACAGGGCATGAACACTGAAGCTTTCTTT.

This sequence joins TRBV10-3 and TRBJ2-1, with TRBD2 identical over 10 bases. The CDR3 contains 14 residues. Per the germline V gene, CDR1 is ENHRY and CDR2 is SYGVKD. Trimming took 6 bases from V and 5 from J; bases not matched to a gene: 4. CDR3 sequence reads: CAIRGTSDHNEQFF. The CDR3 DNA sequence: TGTGCCATCAGGGGGACTAGCGATCACAATGAGCAGTTCTTC.

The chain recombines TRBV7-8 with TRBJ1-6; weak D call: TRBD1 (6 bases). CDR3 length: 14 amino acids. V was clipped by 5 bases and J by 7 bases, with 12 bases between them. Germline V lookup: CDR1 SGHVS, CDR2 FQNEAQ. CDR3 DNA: TGTGCCAGCAGCCCGGACAGCGCAAATTCACCCCTCCACTTT. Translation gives CASSPDSANSPLHF.

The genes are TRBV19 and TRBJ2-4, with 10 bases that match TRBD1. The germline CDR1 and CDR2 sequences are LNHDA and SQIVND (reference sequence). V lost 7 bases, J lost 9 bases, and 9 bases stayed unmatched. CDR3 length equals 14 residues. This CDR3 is CASKTGGERGIQYF. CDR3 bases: TGTGCCAGTAAGACAGGGGGCGAGAGGGGCATTCAGTACTTC.